The 6 T cell receptor beta chains reported below all come from one sample, sequenced in a study of T cell changes during pregnancy in multiple sclerosis. Assay: immunoSEQ multiplex PCR; the TCRdb copy retains only in-frame clones and omits some. This sample has 90,000 or so clones, with less than 95% found just once. The sample was peripheral blood, taken before pregnancy. The receptors stem from a female donor with multiple sclerosis, enrolled in a pregnancy study.

This clone came up once. The chain is built from TRBV18 and TRBJ1-3; no clear D. The CDR3 has 16 residues. V lost 3 bases and J lost 0, with 12 bases in between. Germline V CDR1 and CDR2: KGHSH, LQKENI. In DNA form, the CDR3 reads TGTGCCAGCTCACCCGCCTTAGGGAGCTCTGGAAACACCATATATTTT. It translates to CASSPALGSSGNTIYF.

This chain joins TRBV4-1 and TRBJ1-2; D possibly corresponds to TRBD1 (5 bases). Looked up from germline, CDR1 is MGHRA and CDR2 is YSYEKL. The CDR3 extends over 17 amino acids. Trimming shortened V by 0 bases and J by 3 bases, and 17 bases separated the two germline ends. The CDR3 spells CASSQDRVRGGDYGYTF. The CDR3 DNA reads as TGCGCCAGCAGCCAAGATAGGGTCCGCGGGGGGGACTATGGCTACACCTTC.

This sequence joins TRBV7-9 and TRBJ2-3; 8 nucleotides match TRBD1. The ends lost 7 bases at V and 4 bases at J; junction bases unmatched: 7. Germline CDR1 reads SEHNR; CDR2 reads FQNEAQ (reference sequence). This CDR3 has 14 residues. This chain's CDR3 is CASKKTGGPDTQYF. CDR3 sequence (DNA): TGTGCCAGCAAAAAAACAGGGGGGCCAGATACGCAGTATTTT.

The rearrangement joins TRBV27 to TRBJ2-6, with D maybe TRBD2 (5 bases). This CDR3 has 15 residues. In germline, CDR1 is MNHEY, CDR2 SMNVEV (reference sequence). Deletions cut 3 bases from V and 0 bases from J, with 6 bases between. The CDR3: CASSFAGSGANVLTF. The CDR3 nucleotides are TGTGCCAGCAGTTTCGCGGGCTCTGGGGCCAACGTCCTGACTTTC.

The chain employs TRBV14 and TRBJ1-2; TRBD1 aligns across 9 bases. This CDR3 region has 13 residues. V shed 4 bases, J shed 6 bases, and the junction held 3 bases outside the gene matches. Per the germline V gene, CDR1 is SGHDN and CDR2 is FVKESK. The CDR3 reads CASSPGQGNGYTF. CDR3 DNA: TGTGCCAGCAGCCCCGGACAGGGGAATGGCTACACCTTC.

V and J are TRBV5-4 and TRBJ1-1; 9 bases align to TRBD1. This CDR3 region has 14 residues. Trimming at V came to 5 bases and at J to 4 bases, leaving 6 bases not matched to a gene. Per germline, CDR1 SGHNT and CDR2 YYREEE (reference sequence). The CDR3 protein is CASRRGQGSTEAFF. The CDR3 DNA is TGTGCCAGCAGGCGAGGACAGGGGAGCACTGAAGCTTTCTTT. The whole variable domain, remainder taken from reference TRBV5-4 and TRBJ1-1, is ETGVTQSPTHLIKTRGQQVTLRCSSQSGHNTVSWYQQALGQGPQFIFQYYREEENGRGNFPPRFSGLQFPNYSSELNVNALELDDSALYLCASRRGQGSTEAFFGQGTRLTVV.